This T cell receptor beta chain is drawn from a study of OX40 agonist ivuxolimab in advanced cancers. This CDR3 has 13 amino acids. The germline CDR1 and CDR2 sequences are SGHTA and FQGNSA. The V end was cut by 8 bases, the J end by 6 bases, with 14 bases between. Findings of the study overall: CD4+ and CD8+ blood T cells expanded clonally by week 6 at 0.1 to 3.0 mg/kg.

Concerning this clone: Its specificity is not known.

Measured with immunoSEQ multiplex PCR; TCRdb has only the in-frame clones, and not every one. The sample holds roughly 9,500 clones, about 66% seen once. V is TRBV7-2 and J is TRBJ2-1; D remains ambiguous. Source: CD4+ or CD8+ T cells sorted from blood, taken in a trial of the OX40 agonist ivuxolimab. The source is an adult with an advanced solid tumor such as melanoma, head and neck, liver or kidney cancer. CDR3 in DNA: TGTGCCAGCCGACCCTCGGACGGCAATGAGCAGTTCTTC. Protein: CASRPSDGNEQFF.